These 12 T cell receptor beta chains were sequenced from one sample in a study of tumor-infiltrating lymphocytes in primary liver carcinoma. The investigators made TCR beta cDNA from approximately 510 ng total RNA, using a constant-region primer. A slightly modified ARM-PCR protocol with three nested multiplex PCR rounds produced these TCR beta libraries. It was with TRBV1-TRBV30 forward primers and a C-beta reverse primer that the first two PCR rounds were run, at around 10 cycles each. TCRdb itself ran the multiplex PCR reads through MiXCR, one entry per CDR3 protein. The repertoire holds over 250,000 distinct CDR3 sequences, with approximately 58% as singletons. Germline DNA was also extracted, and blood RNA was taken from unsorted whole blood. Material for sequencing was peripheral blood. All receptors come from a woman under 40 with primary liver carcinoma and hepatitis B virus infection.

This clonotype came up a few times. The rearrangement links TRBV7-9 to TRBJ2-7; tentative D call: TRBD1 (6 bases). The CDR3 extends over 13 amino acids. Germline V CDR1 and CDR2: SEHNR, FQNEAQ (reference sequence). V lost 1 base and J lost 6, with 10 bases in between. CDR3 sequence: CASSLDTGFEQYF. The CDR3 region has the DNA TGTGCCAGCAGCTTAGACACAGGGTTCGAGCAGTACTTC.

The chain carries TRBV5-1 and TRBJ2-7; D ambiguous. Trimming took off 0 bases at V and 5 bases at J, with 12 bases between the two ends. Looked up from germline, CDR1 is SGHRS and CDR2 is YFSETQ. The CDR3 sequence is 14 residues long. The CDR3 nucleotides read TGCGCCAGCAGCTTGGAACTCTCTGGCCACGAGCAGTACTTC. Encoded protein: CASSLELSGHEQYF.

With respect to this clonotype: It may be a read error: a sequence one base away is much more abundant. The chain has TRBV29-1 and TRBJ1-3; D not certain. CDR1 and CDR2 from the germline V gene are SQVTM and ANQGSEA. The length of the CDR3 is 14 residues. The V gene lost 4 bases and the J gene lost 3 bases, with 13 bases spanning the gap. This chain's CDR3 is CSVGDRADGNTIYF. CDR3 DNA sequence: TGCAGCGTTGGAGATCGGGCCGATGGAAACACCATATATTTT.

This clonotype was picked up a small number of times. The V gene is TRBV7-9, the J gene TRBJ2-7, with TRBD2 identical over 9 bases. The germline CDR1 and CDR2 sequences are SEHNR and FQNEAQ (reference sequence). V lost 4 bases to trimming and J lost 6 bases; unmatched junction nucleotides: 16. CDR3 length equals 17 residues. This CDR3 is CASSSHRSGSPGFEQYF. The CDR3 DNA reads as TGTGCCAGCAGCTCTCACCGTAGCGGGAGTCCCGGGTTCGAGCAGTACTTC.

The chain uses TRBV5-6 and TRBJ1-5; tentatively, D is TRBD1 (5 bases). Germline CDR1 SGHDT, CDR2 YYEEEE. Trimming took off 2 bases at V and 6 bases at J, with 12 bases between the two ends. The CDR3 contains 14 residues. The CDR3 region has the DNA TGTGCCAGCAGCTTTTCAGGGCAAGTTCAGCCCCAGCATTTT. Its protein is CASSFSGQVQPQHF.

This chain uses TRBV6-6 with TRBJ1-2; 7 bases are shared with TRBD1. J lost 7 bases, V lost 1 base, and 6 bases had no gene match. The CDR3 sequence is 14 residues long. Germline assignment: CDR1 MNHNY and CDR2 SVGAGI (reference sequence). The chain's CDR3 is CASSYFDRDSGYTF. The DNA for the CDR3 is TGTGCCAGCAGTTACTTCGACAGGGACAGTGGCTACACCTTC.

Concerning this clonotype: Germline is not matched at one junction end, which may reflect a read error. The V gene is TRBV12-3 or TRBV12-4, the J gene TRBJ2-1; D call uncertain. The length of the CDR3 is 16 residues. The CDR3 DNA reads TGTGCCAGCAGTTTCCGCATTACGAGCTCCTACGATGAGCAGTTCTTC. Its protein product is CASSFRITSSYDEQFF.

The V and J genes are TRBV12-5 and TRBJ1-5, with a weak D call TRBD1 (6 bases). V lost 6 bases and J 6 bases, leaving 21 bases between the germline ends. Looked up from germline, CDR1 is LGHNT and CDR2 is FRNRAP. The CDR3 has 16 amino acids. The CDR3 region is CASGGGAPTGGQPQHF. The CDR3 DNA is TGTGCTAGTGGAGGGGGGGCTCCGACCGGGGGTCAGCCCCAGCATTTT.

This clonotype came up a few times. The J gene is TRBJ2-7, the V gene TRBV10-3, with a possible D match to TRBD2 (6 bases). CDR3 length equals 14 residues. With 3 bases removed from V and 2 bases from J, the gap between germline ends came to 11 bases. Germline V gene sequence: CDR1 ENHRY, CDR2 SYGVKD. CDR3 residues: CAISDQRAAYEQYF. The CDR3 region has the DNA TGTGCCATCAGTGACCAGCGGGCCGCCTACGAGCAGTACTTC.

For this clonotype: A much bigger clone sits one base away, suggesting this may be a read error. The chain has TRBV29-1 and TRBJ2-1, with TRBD2 matching over 9 bases. The CDR3 is 18 residues long. Germline loops: CDR1 SQVTM, CDR2 ANQGSEA. The CDR3 sequence: CSAEDPLTSGSSYNEQFF. The CDR3 DNA follows: TGCAGCGCTGAAGATCCCCTGACTAGCGGCAGCTCCTACAATGAGCAGTTCTTC.

This chain joins TRBV5-6 and TRBJ1-6; D gene uncertain. Trimming stripped 4 bases from V and 7 bases from J, with 12 bases between. The CDR3 consists of 14 residues. Germline V gene lookup returns CDR1 SGHDT and CDR2 YYEEEE. The CDR3 coding sequence is TGTGCCAGCAGCCGGATGGATTGGAATTCACCCCTCCACTTT. Translating gives CASSRMDWNSPLHF.

This clonotype was counted a few times. With a much larger clone just one base away, this may be a read error. This rearrangement joins TRBV4-1 to TRBJ1-6; a possible D gene is TRBD1 (5 bases). Germline V CDR1 and CDR2: MGHRA, YSYEKL. With 2 bases removed from V and 5 bases from J, the gap between germline ends came to 16 bases. The CDR3 is made up of 17 amino acids. The CDR3 coding sequence is TGCGCCAGCAGCCAACCCACACAGGCCTGGAATAATTCACCCCTCCACTTT. It translates to CASSQPTQAWNNSPLHF.